The 14 T cell receptor beta chains below all came from one sample that was sequenced in a study of blood T cell repertoires in COVID-19. Produced via immunoSEQ multiplex PCR; TCRdb's table is partial and in-frame only. In the table there are approximately 260,000 clones, around 87% of which are singletons. The sample was peripheral blood. The source is a woman aged 60 to 75 with COVID-19, enrolled during active disease.

This clone was counted once. The chain joins TRBV19 to TRBJ1-2; D might be TRBD1 (5 bases). The CDR3 contains 14 residues. Per germline, CDR1 LNHDA and CDR2 SQIVND (reference sequence). Trimming removed 5 bases at V and 3 bases at J, with 13 bases between. The CDR3 coding sequence is TGTGCCAGTAGTTCGCAGGGTGCTGACTATGGCTACACCTTC. It encodes CASSSQGADYGYTF.

The chain combines TRBV12-3 or TRBV12-4 with TRBJ2-7, with no clear D. This CDR3 has 11 residues. With 7 bases removed from V and 6 bases from J, the gap between germline ends came to 10 bases. In DNA, the CDR3 is TGTGCCAGCACCCACCGAGGCGAGCAGTACTTC. Its protein product is CASTHRGEQYF.

With regard to this clone: One end of the junction varies from germline; a read error may be responsible. For the CDR3, the DNA is TGTGCTAGCAGCTTATCCCCGGGACTAGCGGTACAAGAGACCCAGTACTTC. Protein sequence: CASSLSPGLAVQETQYF. The gene calls are TRBV7-7 and TRBJ2-5; TRBD2 matches at 11 bases. The length of the CDR3 is 17 residues. Germline CDR1 reads SSHAT; CDR2 reads FNYEAQ (reference sequence).

The chain joins TRBV9 to TRBJ1-3, with D unclear. CDR1 is SGDLS and CDR2 is YYNGEE in the germline V gene. CDR3 length equals 16 residues. V lost 4 bases to trimming and J lost 3 bases, with 17 bases between them. The CDR3 here is CASSPQVGMIGNTIYF. The CDR3 DNA reads as TGTGCCAGCAGCCCCCAGGTCGGGATGATTGGAAACACCATATATTTT.

The chain uses TRBV24-1 and TRBJ2-2, with 7 nucleotides matching TRBD2. V trimming: 3 bases; J trimming: 2 bases; junction bases outside the gene matches: 8. The V gene's germline CDR1 is KGHDR and CDR2 SFDVKD. The CDR3 covers 17 residues. CDR3 region: CATSDPKAGVNTGELFF. For the CDR3, the DNA is TGTGCCACCAGTGATCCCAAGGCGGGGGTCAACACCGGGGAGCTGTTTTTT.

The chain combines TRBV7-6 with TRBJ2-5; D possibly corresponds to TRBD1 (6 bases). The germline V gene encodes CDR1 SGHVS and CDR2 FNYEAQ. The V end was cut by 2 bases, the J end by 5 bases, with 15 bases between. The CDR3 is 15 residues long. CDR3 coding DNA: TGTGCCAGCAGCTTATTGCAGGGGATGGGGGAGACCCAGTACTTC. Translation: CASSLLQGMGETQYF. The full variable domain, in which reference TRBV7-6 and TRBJ2-5 provide the parts outside the CDR3, is GAGVSQSPRYKVTKRGQDVALRCDPISGHVSLYWYRQALGQGPEFLTYFNYEAQQDKSGLPNDRFSAERPEGSISTLTIQRTEQRDSAMYRCASSLLQGMGETQYFGPGTRLLVL.

The chain recombines TRBV19 with TRBJ1-2; D call uncertain. The CDR3 loop spans 15 amino acids. Germline V gives CDR1 LNHDA, CDR2 SQIVND (reference sequence). Trimming removed 0 bases from V and 2 bases from J, with 10 bases in between. The CDR3 DNA follows: TGTGCCAGTAGTATAGAGGGTACGGGGAACTATGGCTACACCTTC. It encodes CASSIEGTGNYGYTF.

A few counts support this clone. V and J are TRBV24-1 and TRBJ1-2, with 7 bases lining up with TRBD1. The CDR3 contains 16 residues. With V trimmed by 5 bases and J by 2 bases, 10 bases remained unmatched. Germline CDR1 reads KGHDR; CDR2 reads SFDVKD. CDR3: CATSVNPGTDNYGYTF. The CDR3 nucleotides are TGTGCCACCAGTGTAAACCCAGGGACAGACAACTATGGCTACACCTTC.

This clone was seen only a few times. The chain employs TRBV6-5 and TRBJ1-2; no clear D gene. Germline V gene sequence: CDR1 MNHEY, CDR2 SVGAGI. V dropped 6 bases and J dropped 4 bases, with 15 bases sitting between them. This CDR3 is 14 amino acids long. The CDR3 DNA follows: TGTGCCAGCAGAACAGCTCACGACACCTATGGCTACACCTTC. The encoded protein is CASRTAHDTYGYTF.

V gene TRBV6-1 combines with J gene TRBJ1-6; tentative D call: TRBD1 (6 bases). V lost 4 bases to trimming and J lost 6 bases, with 16 bases between them. Germline loops: CDR1 MNHNS, CDR2 SASEGT. The CDR3 totals 16 residues. CDR3 DNA: TGTGCCAGCAGTGGAGGAGGCAGGGGCGGTAATTCACCCCTCCACTTT. Translated, it gives CASSGGGRGGNSPLHF.

The chain is built from TRBV7-2 and TRBJ1-3, with no clear D. V dropped 3 bases and J dropped 8 bases, with 17 bases sitting between them. This CDR3 region has 15 residues. The germline CDR1 and CDR2 sequences are SGHTA and FQGNSA. The CDR3 DNA is TGTGCCAGCAGCTTTGCAGGAGGCGGGGTTGACACCATATATTTT. Protein product: CASSFAGGGVDTIYF. The full variable domain, completed using reference TRBV7-2 and TRBJ1-3, is GAGVSQSPSNKVTEKGKDVELRCDPISGHTALYWYRQSLGQGLEFLIYFQGNSAPDKSGLPSDRFSAERTGGSVSTLTIQRTQQEDSAVYLCASSFAGGGVDTIYFGEGSWLTVV.

The rearrangement links TRBV10-3 to TRBJ2-3; 7 positions match TRBD2. Germline CDR1 ENHRY, CDR2 SYGVKD. The V gene end was trimmed by 7 bases and the J gene end by 4 bases; junction bases not matched to a gene: 5. There are 13 residues in the CDR3. The CDR3: CAITGEGSDTQYF. In DNA, the CDR3 is TGTGCCATCACTGGGGAGGGTTCAGATACGCAGTATTTT.

The chain combines TRBV7-9 with TRBJ2-7; D is ambiguous. CDR3 length equals 12 residues. Trimming left V 1 base short and J 6 bases short, with 7 bases between. Per the germline V gene, CDR1 is SEHNR and CDR2 is FQNEAQ (reference sequence). CDR3 protein: CASSLGLPEQYF. The CDR3 DNA sequence: TGTGCCAGCAGCTTAGGACTCCCCGAGCAGTACTTC.

The chain links TRBV4-3 to TRBJ1-1, with 8 bases aligning to TRBD1. Trimming took 3 bases from V and 4 from J; bases not matched to a gene: 7. The CDR3 extends over 15 amino acids. The germline CDR1 and CDR2 sequences are LGHNA and YSLEER. The CDR3 reads CASSQTQGAGTEAFF. In DNA, the CDR3 is TGCGCCAGCAGCCAGACCCAGGGGGCGGGCACTGAAGCTTTCTTT.